The 9 T cell receptor beta chains below come from one sample, sequenced in a study of blood T cell repertoires in COVID-19. The method was immunoSEQ multiplex PCR; TCRdb's version includes in-frame clones alone and lacks a portion of them. The sample lists around 180,000 clones, 82% seen once, with roughly a tenth in the top ten. Sequencing input: peripheral blood. The receptors were sampled from a woman of 80 years or more with active or convalescent COVID-19.

The V call is TRBV24-1, the J call TRBJ2-7, with 7 bases matching TRBD1. CDR3 size: 15 residues. Germline V gene data show CDR1 as KGHDR and CDR2 as SFDVKD. Losses at the gene ends were 5 bases for V and 4 bases for J; bases not matched to a gene: 10. CDR3 nucleotides: TGTGCCACCAGTGGAGGGGGACAGAGCCCTTACGAGCAGTACTTC. Translating it yields CATSGGGQSPYEQYF.

The rearrangement uses TRBV5-4 and TRBJ2-7, with 10 bases identical to TRBD1. Germline V CDR1 and CDR2: SGHNT, YYREEE (reference sequence). The CDR3 is made up of 15 amino acids. V was pared by 3 bases and J by 3 bases, with 6 bases of the junction left unmatched. CDR3 DNA sequence: TGTGCCAGCAGCTCCCGGGACAGGGGAGGCTACGAGCAGTACTTC. Amino acid sequence: CASSSRDRGGYEQYF.

This chain joins TRBV6-5 and TRBJ1-6, with D tentatively TRBD1 (5 bases). The length of the CDR3 is 15 residues. Germline CDR1 reads MNHEY; CDR2 reads SVGAGI. V lost 2 bases to trimming and J lost 5 bases, with 10 bases between them. CDR3 loop: CASSYQDRNNSPLHF. CDR3 in DNA: TGTGCCAGCAGTTACCAAGACAGAAATAATTCACCCCTCCACTTT.

Notes on this clone: The sample carries other DNA sequences with the same CDR3. V is TRBV5-1 and J is TRBJ2-7; perhaps TRBD1 as D (6 bases). Germline V gene lookup returns CDR1 SGHRS and CDR2 YFSETQ. The CDR3 extends over 14 amino acids. Trimming pared 0 bases from V and 2 bases from J, leaving 9 bases between. This chain's CDR3 is CASSLGGTTYEQYF. CDR3 in DNA: TGCGCCAGCAGCTTGGGTGGGACAACCTACGAGCAGTACTTC.

The count of this clone is one. The V call is TRBV11-2, the J call TRBJ1-6; 7 bases fit TRBD1. V lost 8 bases to trimming and J lost 6 bases; unmatched junction nucleotides: 4. The CDR3 is 13 amino acids. Germline lookup yields CDR1 SGHAT and CDR2 FQNNGV. The CDR3 sequence is CASLGTVNSPLHF. The CDR3 nucleotides read TGTGCCAGCCTCGGGACAGTTAATTCACCCCTCCACTTT.

The chain uses TRBV11-2 and TRBJ2-7; D remains ambiguous. Trimming removed 2 bases from V and 5 bases from J, with 7 bases in between. Germline CDR1 SGHAT, CDR2 FQNNGV. This CDR3 has 12 residues. CDR3 amino acids: CASSLNSDEQYF. CDR3 DNA sequence: TGTGCCAGCAGCTTAAATTCCGACGAGCAGTACTTC.

The chain employs TRBV7-9 and TRBJ2-7; perhaps TRBD1 as D (6 bases). Trimming stripped 7 bases from V and 3 bases from J, with 16 bases between. The germline V gene encodes CDR1 SEHNR and CDR2 FQNEAQ (reference sequence). CDR3 length: 14 amino acids. The CDR3: CASTQNRDVYEQYF. The CDR3 DNA reads as TGTGCCAGCACGCAGAACAGGGACGTCTACGAGCAGTACTTC.

The V call is TRBV5-6, the J call TRBJ2-1; 13 bases line up with TRBD2. The CDR3 runs 16 residues. The trim removed 4 bases at V and 7 bases at J, leaving 8 bases unmatched. Germline CDR1 and CDR2: SGHDT and YYEEEE. CDR3 in amino acids: CASSPTSGRAWNEQFF. CDR3 nucleotides: TGTGCCAGCAGCCCTACTAGCGGGAGGGCCTGGAATGAGCAGTTCTTC. The full variable domain, in which reference TRBV5-6 and TRBJ2-1 provide the parts outside the CDR3, is DAGVTQSPTHLIKTRGQQVTLRCSPKSGHDTVSWYQQALGQGPQFIFQYYEEEERQRGNFPDRFSGHQFPNYSSELNVNALLLGDSALYLCASSPTSGRAWNEQFFGPGTRLTVL.

This clone was picked up one time. This chain joins TRBV6-5 and TRBJ1-1; TRBD1 is a possible D gene (5 bases). Deletions cut 5 bases from V and 1 base from J, with 11 bases between. Germline assignment: CDR1 MNHEY and CDR2 SVGAGI. This CDR3 has 14 amino acids. In nucleotides, the CDR3 is TGTGCCAGCAGTCTGGGACTTCGGAACACTGAAGCTTTCTTT. Amino acids: CASSLGLRNTEAFF.